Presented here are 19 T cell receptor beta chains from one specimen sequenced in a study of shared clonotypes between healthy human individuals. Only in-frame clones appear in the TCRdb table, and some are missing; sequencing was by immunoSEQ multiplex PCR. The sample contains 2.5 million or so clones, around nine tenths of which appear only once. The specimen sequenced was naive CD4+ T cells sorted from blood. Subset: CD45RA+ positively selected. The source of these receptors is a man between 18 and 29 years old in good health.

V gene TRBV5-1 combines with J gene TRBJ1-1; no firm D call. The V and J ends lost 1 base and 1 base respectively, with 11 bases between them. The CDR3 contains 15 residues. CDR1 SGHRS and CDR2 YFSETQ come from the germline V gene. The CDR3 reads CASSLRVGPNTEAFF. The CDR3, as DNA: TGCGCCAGCAGCTTGAGGGTCGGCCCGAACACTGAAGCTTTCTTT.

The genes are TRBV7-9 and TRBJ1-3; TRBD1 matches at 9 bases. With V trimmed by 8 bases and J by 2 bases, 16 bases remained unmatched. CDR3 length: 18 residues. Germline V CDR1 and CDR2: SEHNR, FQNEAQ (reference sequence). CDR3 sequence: CASQLSLIRDRAGNTIYF. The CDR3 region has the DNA TGTGCCAGCCAGCTTAGTCTTATTCGGGACAGGGCTGGAAACACCATATATTTT.

The CDR3 loop reads CASRDVKSYEQYF. CDR3 in DNA: TGTGCCAGCAGGGACGTTAAATCATACGAGCAGTACTTC. The rearrangement joins TRBV2 to TRBJ2-7; D not resolved. There are 13 residues in the CDR3. Trimming removed 6 bases from V and 4 bases from J, with 13 bases in between. Germline CDR1 SNHLY, CDR2 FYNNEI.

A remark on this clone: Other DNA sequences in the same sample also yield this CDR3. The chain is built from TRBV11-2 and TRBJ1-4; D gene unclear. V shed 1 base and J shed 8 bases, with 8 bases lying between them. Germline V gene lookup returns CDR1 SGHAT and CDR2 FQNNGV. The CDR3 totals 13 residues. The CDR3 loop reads CASSLGGVEKLFF. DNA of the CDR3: TGTGCCAGCAGCTTAGGTGGAGTAGAAAAACTGTTTTTT. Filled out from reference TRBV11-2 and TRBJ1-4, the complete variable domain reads EAGVAQSPRYKIIEKRQSVAFWCNPISGHATLYWYQQILGQGPKLLIQFQNNGVVDDSQLPKDRFSAERLKGVDSTLKIQPAKLEDSAVYLCASSLGGVEKLFFGSGTQLSVL.

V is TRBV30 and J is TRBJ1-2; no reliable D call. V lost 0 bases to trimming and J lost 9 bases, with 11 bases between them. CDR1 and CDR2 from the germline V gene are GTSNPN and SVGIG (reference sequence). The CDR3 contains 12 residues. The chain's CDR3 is CAWSVPVPSYTF. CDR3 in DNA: TGTGCCTGGAGTGTACCGGTGCCTAGCTACACCTTC.

The CDR3 nucleotides are TGTGCCAGCAGTTACCGGTTGTCGTCCTCGGACACTGAAGCTTTCTTT. Its translation is CASSYRLSSSDTEAFF. This chain connects TRBV6-6 to TRBJ1-1; no reliable D call. This CDR3 comprises 16 residues. CDR1 is MNHNY, CDR2 SVGAGI, per germline (reference sequence). V was cut by 2 bases and J by 3 bases, with 16 bases left in between.

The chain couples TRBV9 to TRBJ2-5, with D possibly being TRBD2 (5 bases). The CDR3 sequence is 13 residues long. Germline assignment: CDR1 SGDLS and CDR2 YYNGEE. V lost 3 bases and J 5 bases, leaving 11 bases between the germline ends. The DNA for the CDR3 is TGTGCCAGCAGCGGTCCGGGCGGGGAGACCCAGTACTTC. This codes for CASSGPGGETQYF.

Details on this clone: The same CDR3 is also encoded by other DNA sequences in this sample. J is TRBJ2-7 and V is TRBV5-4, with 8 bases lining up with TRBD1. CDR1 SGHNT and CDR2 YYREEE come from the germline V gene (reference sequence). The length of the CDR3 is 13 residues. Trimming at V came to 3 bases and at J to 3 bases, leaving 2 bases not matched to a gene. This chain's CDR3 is CASSSGQGYEQYF. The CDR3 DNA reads TGTGCCAGCAGCTCCGGACAGGGCTACGAGCAGTACTTC.

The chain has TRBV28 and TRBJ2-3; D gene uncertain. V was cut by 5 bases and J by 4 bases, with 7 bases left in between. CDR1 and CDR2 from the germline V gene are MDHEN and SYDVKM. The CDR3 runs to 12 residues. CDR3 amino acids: CASSPTPDTQYF. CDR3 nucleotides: TGTGCCAGCAGTCCTACGCCAGATACGCAGTATTTT. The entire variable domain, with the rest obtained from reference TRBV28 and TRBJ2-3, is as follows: DVKVTQSSRYLVKRTGEKVFLECVQDMDHENMFWYRQDPGLGLRLIYFSYDVKMKEKGDIPEGYSVSREKKERFSLILESASTNQTSMYLCASSPTPDTQYFGPGTRLTVL.

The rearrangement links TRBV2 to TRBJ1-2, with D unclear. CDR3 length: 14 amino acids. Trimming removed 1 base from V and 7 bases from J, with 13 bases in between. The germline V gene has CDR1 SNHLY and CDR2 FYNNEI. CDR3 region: CASSEGGQFGGYTF. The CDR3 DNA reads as TGTGCCAGCAGTGAAGGTGGGCAGTTTGGTGGCTACACCTTC. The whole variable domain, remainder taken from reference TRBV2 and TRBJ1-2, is EPEVTQTPSHQVTQMGQEVILRCVPISNHLYFYWYRQILGQKVEFLVSFYNNEISEKSEIFDDQFSVERPDGSNFTLKIRSTKLEDSAMYFCASSEGGQFGGYTFGSGTRLTVV.

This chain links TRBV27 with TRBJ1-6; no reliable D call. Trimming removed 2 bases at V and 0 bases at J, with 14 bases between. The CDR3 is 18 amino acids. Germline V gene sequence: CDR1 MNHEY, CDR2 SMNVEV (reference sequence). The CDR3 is CASSLRGFVSSYNSPLHF. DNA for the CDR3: TGTGCCAGCAGTTTAAGAGGTTTTGTGAGCTCCTATAATTCACCCCTCCACTTT.

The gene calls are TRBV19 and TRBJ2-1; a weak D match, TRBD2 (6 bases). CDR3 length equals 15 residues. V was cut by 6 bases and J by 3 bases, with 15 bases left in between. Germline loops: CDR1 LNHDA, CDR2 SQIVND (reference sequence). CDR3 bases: TGTGCCAGTAGGCCTTCCCTAGCGATCTACAATGAGCAGTTCTTC. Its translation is CASRPSLAIYNEQFF.

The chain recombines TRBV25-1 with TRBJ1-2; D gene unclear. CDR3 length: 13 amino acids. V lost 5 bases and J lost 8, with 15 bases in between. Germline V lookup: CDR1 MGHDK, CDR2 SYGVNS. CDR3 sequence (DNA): TGTGCCAGCAGTCTAACAGAGTATGGCGGCTACACCTTC. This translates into CASSLTEYGGYTF.

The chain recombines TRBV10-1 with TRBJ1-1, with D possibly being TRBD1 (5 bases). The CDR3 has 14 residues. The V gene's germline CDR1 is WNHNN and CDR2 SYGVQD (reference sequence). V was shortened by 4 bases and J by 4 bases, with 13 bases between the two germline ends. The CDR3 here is CASSATRQGTEAFF. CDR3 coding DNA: TGCGCCAGCAGTGCGACAAGGCAGGGCACTGAAGCTTTCTTT.

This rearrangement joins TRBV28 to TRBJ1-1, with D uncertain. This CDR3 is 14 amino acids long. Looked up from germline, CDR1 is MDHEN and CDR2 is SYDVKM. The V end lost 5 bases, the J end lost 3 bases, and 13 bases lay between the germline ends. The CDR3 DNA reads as TGTGCCAGCAGTCTCGGGCGCCGGGACACTGAAGCTTTCTTT. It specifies CASSLGRRDTEAFF.

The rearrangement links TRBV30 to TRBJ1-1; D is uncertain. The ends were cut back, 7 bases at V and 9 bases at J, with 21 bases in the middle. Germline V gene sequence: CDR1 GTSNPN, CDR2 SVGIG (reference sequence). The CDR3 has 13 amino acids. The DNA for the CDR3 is TGTGCCTATGACACCTCTCAGAGGGCCCAAGCTTTCTTT. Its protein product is CAYDTSQRAQAFF.

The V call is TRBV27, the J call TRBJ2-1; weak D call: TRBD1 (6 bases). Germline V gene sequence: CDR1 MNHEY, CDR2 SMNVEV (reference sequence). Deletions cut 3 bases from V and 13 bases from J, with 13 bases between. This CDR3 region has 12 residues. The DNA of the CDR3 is TGTGCCAGCAGTTTCGCGGACAGACAACAGTTCTTC. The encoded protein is CASSFADRQQFF.

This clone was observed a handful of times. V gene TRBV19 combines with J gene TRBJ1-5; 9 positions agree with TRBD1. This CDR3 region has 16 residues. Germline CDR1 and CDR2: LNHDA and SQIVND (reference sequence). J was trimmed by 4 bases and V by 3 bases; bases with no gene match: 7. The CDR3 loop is CASSMGTGLENQPQHF. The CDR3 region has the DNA TGTGCCAGTAGTATGGGGACAGGGCTCGAAAATCAGCCCCAGCATTTT.

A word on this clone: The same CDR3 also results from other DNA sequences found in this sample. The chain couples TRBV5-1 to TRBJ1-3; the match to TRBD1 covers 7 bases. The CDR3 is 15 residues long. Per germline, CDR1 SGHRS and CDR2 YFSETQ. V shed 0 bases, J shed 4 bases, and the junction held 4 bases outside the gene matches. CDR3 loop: CASSLEGALGNTIYF. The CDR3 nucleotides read TGCGCCAGCAGCTTGGAGGGGGCTCTGGGAAACACCATATATTTT.